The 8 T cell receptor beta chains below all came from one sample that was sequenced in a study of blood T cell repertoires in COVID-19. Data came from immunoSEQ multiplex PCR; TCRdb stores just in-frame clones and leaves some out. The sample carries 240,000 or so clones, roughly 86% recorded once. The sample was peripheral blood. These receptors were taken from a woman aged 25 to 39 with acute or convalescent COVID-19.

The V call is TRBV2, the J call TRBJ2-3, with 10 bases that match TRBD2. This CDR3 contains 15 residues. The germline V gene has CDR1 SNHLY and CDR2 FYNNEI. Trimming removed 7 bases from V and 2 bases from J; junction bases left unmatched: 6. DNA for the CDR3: TGTGCCAGCACGAGACTAGCGGGCAACACAGATACGCAGTATTTT. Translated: CASTRLAGNTDTQYF.

The DNA of the CDR3 is TGTGCCAGCAGCTTATATGGGGCAGGGGAGACTGAAGCTTTCTTT. Its translation: CASSLYGAGETEAFF. V gene TRBV7-9 combines with J gene TRBJ1-1, with a weak D call TRBD1 (6 bases). CDR3 size: 15 residues. With 2 bases removed from V and 5 bases from J, the gap between germline ends came to 15 bases. The germline gives CDR1 SEHNR, CDR2 FQNEAQ (reference sequence).

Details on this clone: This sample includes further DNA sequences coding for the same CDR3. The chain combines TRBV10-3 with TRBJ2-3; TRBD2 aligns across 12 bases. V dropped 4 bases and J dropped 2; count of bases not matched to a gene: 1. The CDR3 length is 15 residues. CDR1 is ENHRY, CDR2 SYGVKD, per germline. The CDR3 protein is CAISGLAGVTDTQYF. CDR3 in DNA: TGTGCCATCAGTGGACTAGCGGGAGTCACAGATACGCAGTATTTT.

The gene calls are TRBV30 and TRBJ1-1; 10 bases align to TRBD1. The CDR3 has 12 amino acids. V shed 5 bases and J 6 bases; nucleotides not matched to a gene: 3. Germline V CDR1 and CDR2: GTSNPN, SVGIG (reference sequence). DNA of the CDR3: TGTGCCTGGTATGACAGGGGGCCTGAAGCTTTCTTT. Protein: CAWYDRGPEAFF.

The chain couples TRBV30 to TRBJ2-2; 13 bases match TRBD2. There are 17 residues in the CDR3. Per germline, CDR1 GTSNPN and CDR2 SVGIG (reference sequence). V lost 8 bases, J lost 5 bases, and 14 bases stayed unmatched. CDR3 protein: CAARSGLAGERTGELFF. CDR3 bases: TGTGCCGCGAGGTCAGGACTAGCGGGAGAACGGACCGGGGAGCTGTTTTTT.

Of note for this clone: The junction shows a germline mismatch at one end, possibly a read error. The CDR3 DNA reads TGTGCCTGGAGTGTACTCAGGGAATCGCTATCCTTCGAGCAGTACTTC. Translation gives CAWSVLRESLSFEQYF. The chain carries TRBV30 and TRBJ2-7; tentatively, D is TRBD1 (5 bases). Germline values: CDR1 GTSNPN, CDR2 SVGIG (reference sequence). The CDR3 length is 16 residues.

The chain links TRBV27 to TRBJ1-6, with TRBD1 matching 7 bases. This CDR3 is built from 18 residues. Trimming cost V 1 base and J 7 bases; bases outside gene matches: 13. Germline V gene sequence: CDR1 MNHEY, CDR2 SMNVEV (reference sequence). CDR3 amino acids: CASSLYPPQSGQNSPLHF. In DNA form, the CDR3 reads TGTGCCAGCAGTTTATACCCCCCCCAATCGGGACAGAATTCACCCCTCCACTTT.

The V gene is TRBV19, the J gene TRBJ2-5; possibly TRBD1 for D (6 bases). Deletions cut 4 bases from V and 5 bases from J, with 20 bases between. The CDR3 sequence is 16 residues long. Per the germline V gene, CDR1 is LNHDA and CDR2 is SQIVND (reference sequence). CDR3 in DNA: TGTGCCAGTAGTAGGGCCGGGACACAAAATTGGGAGACCCAGTACTTC. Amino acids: CASSRAGTQNWETQYF.